The 7 T cell receptor beta chains below all came from one sample that was sequenced in a study of shared clonotypes between healthy human individuals. CD45RO negativity and positive selection for CCR7 defined naive CD8 cells, a population that excluded terminally differentiated effector memory CD45RA+ cells. Libraries were prepared by immunoSEQ multiplex PCR; TCRdb keeps only in-frame clonotypes and omits some of them. The data show 2 million or so clones, with about 95% seen just once and roughly 1% held by the top ten. Sequenced material: naive CD8+ T cells sorted from blood. These receptor sequences come from a man in his late teens or twenties in good health.

The V gene is TRBV11-1, the J gene TRBJ2-5, with D tentatively TRBD2 (5 bases). Germline assignment: CDR1 SGHAT and CDR2 FQDESV (reference sequence). V was cut by 5 bases and J by 7 bases, with 17 bases left in between. CDR3 size: 14 residues. For the CDR3, the DNA is TGTGCCAGCAGCAGGTCGGGGTCTCGGGGGACCCAGTACTTC. This encodes CASSRSGSRGTQYF.

Of note for this clone: The identical CDR3 is also encoded by other nucleotide sequences in the sample. The gene calls are TRBV2 and TRBJ2-7; no clear D gene. Germline lookup yields CDR1 SNHLY and CDR2 FYNNEI. The CDR3 is 12 residues long. V was clipped by 3 bases and J by 3 bases, with 6 bases between them. As DNA, the CDR3 is TGTGCCAGCAGTGAGATTGGCTACGAGCAGTACTTC. Protein: CASSEIGYEQYF.

V is TRBV7-9 and J is TRBJ2-1; TRBD1 agrees at 8 bases. This CDR3 contains 14 residues. Germline trimming cut 3 bases from V and 7 bases from J; bases unmatched to any gene: 5. The germline gives CDR1 SEHNR, CDR2 FQNEAQ (reference sequence). The CDR3 region has the DNA TGTGCCAGCAGCTTCCAGGGGGCGGGGAATGAGCAGTTCTTC. Translating it yields CASSFQGAGNEQFF.

The V gene is TRBV27, the J gene TRBJ1-1; D possibly corresponds to TRBD1 (5 bases). This CDR3 contains 14 residues. Germline CDR1 and CDR2: MNHEY and SMNVEV (reference sequence). V was cut by 3 bases and J by 3 bases, with 11 bases left in between. In DNA form, the CDR3 reads TGTGCCAGCAGTTTCTCCAGGGCCTACACTGAAGCTTTCTTT. Translation: CASSFSRAYTEAFF.

This chain connects TRBV16 to TRBJ2-1; TRBD2 aligns across 8 bases. Germline CDR1 and CDR2: KGHSY and FQNENV. This CDR3 contains 13 residues. Trimming cost V 4 bases and J 9 bases; bases outside gene matches: 5. The CDR3 region has the DNA TGTGCCAGCAGCCCGGGGGGGGTCGCTGAGCAGTTCTTC. It yields the protein CASSPGGVAEQFF.

The chain is built from TRBV5-4 and TRBJ2-1, with 11 bases lining up with TRBD1. Germline V gives CDR1 SGHNT, CDR2 YYREEE (reference sequence). The CDR3 totals 15 residues. Trimming removed 4 bases from V and 8 bases from J; junction bases left unmatched: 8. Here the CDR3 reads CASSLRTGGKDEQFF. The CDR3, as DNA: TGTGCCAGCAGCCTCCGGACAGGGGGCAAGGATGAGCAGTTCTTC.

The V gene is TRBV7-2, the J gene TRBJ2-1, with TRBD1 matching over 7 bases. The CDR3 is 14 amino acids. Germline CDR1 and CDR2: SGHTA and FQGNSA. The ends lost 2 bases at V and 9 bases at J; junction bases unmatched: 7. The CDR3 DNA is TGTGCCAGCAGCTTAAACAGGGGTCTATCTGAGCAGTTCTTC. Protein sequence: CASSLNRGLSEQFF. Full variable domain (rest looked up from reference TRBV7-2 and TRBJ2-1): GAGVSQSPSNKVTEKGKDVELRCDPISGHTALYWYRQSLGQGLEFLIYFQGNSAPDKSGLPSDRFSAERTGGSVSTLTIQRTQQEDSAVYLCASSLNRGLSEQFFGPGTRLTVL.